What follows are 30 T cell receptor beta chains derived from one specimen sequenced in a study of T cell responses to AZD1222 COVID-19 vaccine. The protocol was immunoSEQ multiplex PCR, while the TCRdb copy is restricted to in-frame clones and leaves out a portion. The data contain roughly 150,000 clones, 70% to 90% of them singletons. Sequences were derived from peripheral blood, sampled 28 days after the second AZD1222 dose. The source is an adult who received the AZD1222 COVID-19 vaccine.

The chain is built from TRBV29-1 and TRBJ1-1; 7 nucleotides match TRBD1. Germline lookup yields CDR1 SQVTM and CDR2 ANQGSEA. The CDR3 loop spans 13 amino acids. J lost 4 bases, V lost 7 bases, and 9 bases had no gene match. In nucleotides, the CDR3 is TGCAGCGGGGGAAGGGGGCTGGTCACTGAAGCTTTCTTT. Translating it yields CSGGRGLVTEAFF.

The chain has TRBV6-5 and TRBJ2-2; the D gene could be TRBD1 or TRBD2 (5 bases each). CDR1 MNHEY and CDR2 SVGAGI come from the germline V gene. The CDR3 is 14 residues long. Trimming shortened V by 8 bases and J by 3 bases, and 13 bases separated the two germline ends. Here the CDR3 reads CASLWGFHTGELFF. CDR3 bases: TGTGCCAGCCTTTGGGGGTTCCACACCGGGGAGCTGTTTTTT.

V usage is TRBV30 and J usage is TRBJ1-2; D gene ambiguous. Germline V lookup: CDR1 GTSNPN, CDR2 SVGIG (reference sequence). V lost 5 bases and J lost 10, with 20 bases in between. The CDR3 has 13 residues. This chain's CDR3 is CAWGEGQRANYTF. The CDR3 DNA sequence: TGTGCCTGGGGGGAAGGGCAACGGGCTAACTACACCTTC.

The chain recombines TRBV7-8 with TRBJ2-3; 8 bases agree with TRBD2. This CDR3 spans 15 amino acids. The V and J ends lost 5 bases and 3 bases, in that order; junction bases with no gene match: 7. Germline V gene sequence: CDR1 SGHVS, CDR2 FQNEAQ. The CDR3 sequence: CASSLRGGGTDTQYF. The DNA of the CDR3 is TGTGCCAGCAGCCTCCGGGGCGGGGGGACAGATACGCAGTATTTT.

V usage is TRBV25-1 and J usage is TRBJ2-7; 14 bases align to TRBD2. V lost 6 bases and J lost 5; bases outside the gene matches: 9. Germline V lookup: CDR1 MGHDK, CDR2 SYGVNS. This CDR3 spans 16 amino acids. DNA for the CDR3: TGTGCCAGCAGACGACTAGCGGGGGGGCTCTGGGACGAGCAGTACTTC. It yields the protein CASRRLAGGLWDEQYF.

The chain couples TRBV7-8 to TRBJ1-2, with D unresolved. The CDR3 contains 17 residues. Between the trimmed V and J ends, which lost 3 bases and 0 bases, there was a span of 17 bases. In germline, CDR1 is SGHVS, CDR2 FQNEAQ. The DNA of the CDR3 is TGTGCCAGCAGCTTCACCGCCCTTCCAGTCCCTAACTATGGCTACACCTTC. It encodes CASSFTALPVPNYGYTF.

The chain employs TRBV11-2 and TRBJ2-2; 8 bases map to TRBD2. The V gene end was trimmed by 5 bases and the J gene end by 0 bases; junction bases not matched to a gene: 5. The CDR3 runs 16 residues. CDR1 and CDR2 from the germline V gene are SGHAT and FQNNGV. The CDR3 sequence: CASSPRGGTNTGELFF. CDR3 nucleotides: TGTGCCAGCAGCCCCCGGGGGGGGACGAACACCGGGGAGCTGTTTTTT.

This rearrangement joins TRBV30 to TRBJ1-2; D not resolved. The CDR3 contains 12 residues. Trimming took off 7 bases at V and 2 bases at J, with 11 bases between the two ends. CDR1 is GTSNPN, CDR2 SVGIG, per germline (reference sequence). The CDR3 nucleotides are TGTGCCTCCACCCTCGGGAACTATGGCTACACCTTC. Its protein is CASTLGNYGYTF.

V is TRBV25-1 and J is TRBJ1-2; possible D gene TRBD1, 5 bases. The CDR3 has 14 amino acids. CDR1 is MGHDK and CDR2 is SYGVNS in the germline V gene. V was clipped by 1 base and J by 6 bases, with 12 bases between them. This chain's CDR3 is CASSEFRQRNGYTF. The CDR3 coding sequence is TGTGCCAGCAGTGAATTTAGACAGCGAAATGGCTACACCTTC.

The rearrangement uses TRBV3-1 (or the pseudogene TRBV3-2) and TRBJ2-1; 9 nucleotides line up with TRBD1. This CDR3 spans 15 amino acids. CDR1 and CDR2 (germline): LGHDT, YNNKEL (reference sequence). Losses at the gene ends were 1 base for V and 6 bases for J; bases not matched to a gene: 4. CDR3 DNA: TGTGCCAGCAGCCAAGGGGACAGGGACTCCAATGAGCAGTTCTTC. It is translated as CASSQGDRDSNEQFF.

The chain employs TRBV3-1 (or the pseudogene TRBV3-2) and TRBJ1-2; D is unresolved. The length of the CDR3 is 13 residues. Germline assignment: CDR1 LGHDT and CDR2 YNNKEL (reference sequence). V gave up 5 bases and J gave up 6 bases, with 13 bases separating them. The CDR3 DNA follows: TGTGCCAGCAGCACCCCGGGGTTCGATGGCTACACCTTC. Its translation is CASSTPGFDGYTF.

The chain combines TRBV9 with TRBJ2-2; D is undetermined. The CDR3 contains 15 residues. CDR1 is SGDLS and CDR2 is YYNGEE in the germline V gene. V was clipped by 4 bases and J by 4 bases, with 14 bases between them. The chain's CDR3 is CASSSSASITGELFF. In DNA form, the CDR3 reads TGTGCCAGCAGCTCATCAGCTTCCATCACCGGGGAGCTGTTTTTT.

CDR3 sequence (DNA): TGTGCCAGCACCCGACAGGCAACTAATGAAAAACTGTTTTTT. Translated: CASTRQATNEKLFF. The chain links TRBV6-1 to TRBJ1-4, with a possible D match to TRBD1 (6 bases). V gave up 7 bases and J gave up 0 bases, with 9 bases separating them. The CDR3 has 14 residues. Per the germline V gene, CDR1 is MNHNS and CDR2 is SASEGT.

The chain couples TRBV7-8 to TRBJ2-1, with no clear D. The germline V and J ends were trimmed by 1 base and 8 bases, with 18 bases remaining between them. CDR1 and CDR2 (germline): SGHVS, FQNEAQ. The CDR3 has 16 amino acids. For the CDR3, the DNA is TGTGCCAGCAGCTTAGTGAGACAACGTCCGTACGATGAGCAGTTCTTC. Encoded protein: CASSLVRQRPYDEQFF.

This clone occurred once. The chain carries TRBV19 and TRBJ1-6; no definite D call. This CDR3 comprises 17 residues. The germline V gene encodes CDR1 LNHDA and CDR2 SQIVND (reference sequence). Trimming pared 5 bases from V and 7 bases from J, leaving 21 bases between. The CDR3 region has the DNA TGTGCCAGTAGTCCTGGATTTAGACAAAAGAGGAATTCACCCCTCCACTTT. Protein sequence: CASSPGFRQKRNSPLHF.

V and J are TRBV11-2 and TRBJ1-4, with TRBD1 as a possible D gene (6 bases). Trimming removed 1 base at V and 8 bases at J, with 20 bases between. Germline V gives CDR1 SGHAT, CDR2 FQNNGV. The CDR3 covers 17 residues. DNA for the CDR3: TGTGCCAGCAGCTTAGGCCGAGGCTGGGGGCGAGGAGAAAAACTGTTTTTT. Protein sequence: CASSLGRGWGRGEKLFF.

V is TRBV6-2 or TRBV6-3 and J is TRBJ2-5; D is uncertain. The ends were cut back, 2 bases at V and 7 bases at J, with 11 bases in the middle. This CDR3 spans 13 amino acids. Germline-derived CDR1 and CDR2 are MNHEY and SVGEGT. CDR3 DNA sequence: TGTGCCAGCAGTTACCGCCAAGGCGGGACCCAGTACTTC. Amino acid sequence: CASSYRQGGTQYF.

The rearrangement uses TRBV4-1 and TRBJ2-3, with 7 positions matching TRBD1. The length of the CDR3 is 18 residues. CDR1 and CDR2 (germline): MGHRA, YSYEKL. Trimming cost V 1 base and J 4 bases; bases outside gene matches: 14. The CDR3 protein is CASSQVGKTGILADTQYF. CDR3 nucleotides: TGCGCCAGCAGCCAAGTGGGGAAGACAGGGATTCTCGCAGATACGCAGTATTTT.

The chain couples TRBV6-6 to TRBJ2-2; 9 nucleotides agree with TRBD1. CDR1 and CDR2 (germline): MNHNY, SVGAGI (reference sequence). The CDR3 extends over 13 amino acids. As DNA, the CDR3 is TGTGCTACCGGGGACAGGGAGATCGGGGAGCTGTTTTTT. This gives the protein CATGDREIGELFF.

This clone was counted only a few times. The chain links TRBV10-3 to TRBJ1-1, with D unclear. Trimming left V 6 bases short and J 4 bases short, with 9 bases between. The germline gives CDR1 ENHRY, CDR2 SYGVKD. CDR3 length: 12 amino acids. The CDR3 bases are TGTGCCATCAGCGCTGGGCTCACTGAAGCTTTCTTT. It codes for CAISAGLTEAFF.

This clone was seen once. The rearrangement joins TRBV20-1 to TRBJ2-3; no reliable D call. Between the trimmed V and J ends, which lost 2 bases and 3 bases, there was a span of 3 bases. This CDR3 contains 11 residues. Germline V gene data show CDR1 as DFQATT and CDR2 as SNEGSKA (reference sequence). The chain's CDR3 is CSARNTDTQYF. Here the CDR3 DNA reads TGCAGTGCTAGAAATACAGATACGCAGTATTTT.

The chain combines TRBV7-2 with TRBJ2-1; 11 bases align to TRBD2. The CDR3 is made up of 16 amino acids. The V and J ends lost 7 bases and 5 bases, in that order; junction bases with no gene match: 10. Germline CDR1 reads SGHTA; CDR2 reads FQGNSA. CDR3 protein: CASTLWGTSGNNEQFF. CDR3 nucleotides: TGTGCCAGCACCCTCTGGGGGACTAGCGGAAACAATGAGCAGTTCTTC. Variable domain in full (rest from reference TRBV7-2 and TRBJ2-1): GAGVSQSPSNKVTEKGKDVELRCDPISGHTALYWYRQSLGQGLEFLIYFQGNSAPDKSGLPSDRFSAERTGGSVSTLTIQRTQQEDSAVYLCASTLWGTSGNNEQFFGPGTRLTVL.

The V gene is TRBV27, the J gene TRBJ1-1; no firm D call. The V end was cut by 2 bases, the J end by 0 bases, with 7 bases between. The CDR3 has 14 residues. Germline assignment: CDR1 MNHEY and CDR2 SMNVEV (reference sequence). In DNA, the CDR3 is TGTGCCAGCAGTTTAGGGAATGTGAACACTGAAGCTTTCTTT. Translated: CASSLGNVNTEAFF.

The sample holds one count of this clone. The rearrangement links TRBV13 to TRBJ2-1; D possibly corresponds to TRBD1 (6 bases). The CDR3 has 15 amino acids. Trimming stripped 5 bases from V and 6 bases from J, with 17 bases between. The germline V gene encodes CDR1 PRHDT and CDR2 FYEKMQ (reference sequence). The DNA of the CDR3 is TGTGCCAGCAGCGCGAATCACAGGGTTCGCAATGAGCAGTTCTTC. Its protein product is CASSANHRVRNEQFF.

This clone was recorded only once. The rearrangement uses TRBV6-2 or TRBV6-3 and TRBJ1-5; D may be TRBD1 (6 bases). V was pared by 2 bases and J by 1 base, with 9 bases between. The CDR3 sequence is 15 residues long. CDR1 MNHEY and CDR2 SVGEGT come from the germline V gene. CDR3 in amino acids: CASSYTGTSNQPQHF. The CDR3, as DNA: TGTGCCAGCAGTTACACAGGGACCAGCAATCAGCCCCAGCATTTT.

The chain links TRBV21-1 to TRBJ1-2. TRBV21-1 is deemed a pseudogene. The CDR3 loop spans 13 amino acids. In DNA, the CDR3 is TGTGCCAGCAGCAAACCCCGAAAATGTGGCTACACCTTC. It is translated as CASSKPRKCGYTF.

This clone showed up just a few times. DNA of the CDR3: TGCGCCAGCAGCCACCGAACGGACAGATACACAGATACGCAGTATTTT. This translates into CASSHRTDRYTDTQYF. The V gene is TRBV4-1, the J gene TRBJ2-3, with D possibly being TRBD1 (6 bases). The germline V gene has CDR1 MGHRA and CDR2 YSYEKL. V lost 3 bases to trimming and J lost 2 bases, with 15 bases between them. This CDR3 comprises 16 residues.

The V call is TRBV11-2, the J call TRBJ2-7; D gene unclear. Trimming stripped 2 bases from V and 6 bases from J, with 2 bases between. This CDR3 region has 10 residues. Germline V gene lookup returns CDR1 SGHAT and CDR2 FQNNGV. The CDR3 DNA is TGTGCCAGCAGCTTAACCGAGCAGTACTTC. Amino acids: CASSLTEQYF.

This sequence joins TRBV5-1 and TRBJ2-4; D uncertain. CDR3 length equals 18 residues. The V end lost 0 bases, the J end lost 0 bases, and 16 bases lay between the germline ends. Germline-derived CDR1 and CDR2 are SGHRS and YFSETQ. The CDR3 region is CASSLEGQASLAKNIQYF. In nucleotides, the CDR3 is TGCGCCAGCAGCTTGGAAGGTCAGGCAAGCCTAGCCAAAAACATTCAGTACTTC.

The chain links TRBV14 to TRBJ1-3; D gene uncertain. Germline V gives CDR1 SGHDN, CDR2 FVKESK. The CDR3 extends over 16 amino acids. V lost 1 base, J lost 0 bases, and 10 bases lay in between. The CDR3 DNA reads as TGTGCCAGCAGCCAAGGTCTACTGGGCTCTGGAAACACCATATATTTT. Translating it yields CASSQGLLGSGNTIYF.